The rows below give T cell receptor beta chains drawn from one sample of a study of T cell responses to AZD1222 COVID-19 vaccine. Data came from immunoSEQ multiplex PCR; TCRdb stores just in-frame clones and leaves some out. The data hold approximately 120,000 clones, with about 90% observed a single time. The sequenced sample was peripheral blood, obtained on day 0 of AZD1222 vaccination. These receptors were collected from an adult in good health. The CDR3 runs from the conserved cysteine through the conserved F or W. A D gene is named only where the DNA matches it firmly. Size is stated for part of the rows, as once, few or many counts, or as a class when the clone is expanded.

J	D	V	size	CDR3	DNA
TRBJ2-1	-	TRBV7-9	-	CASSSSGTGNEQFF	TGTGCCAGCAGCTCCTCCGGGACTGGCAATGAGCAGTTCTTC
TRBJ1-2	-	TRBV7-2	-	CASSGGSGYGYTF	TGTGCCAGCAGCGGGGGCTCTGGCTATGGCTACACCTTC
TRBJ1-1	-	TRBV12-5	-	CASGRGNTEAFF	TGTGCTAGTGGTAGGGGAAACACTGAAGCTTTCTTT
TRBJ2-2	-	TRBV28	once	CASTSSLLNTGELFF	TGTGCCAGCACTTCCTCCCTTTTGAACACCGGGGAGCTGTTTTTT
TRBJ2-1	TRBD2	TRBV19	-	CASKASGGAKNEQFF	TGTGCCAGTAAGGCTAGCGGGGGGGCCAAGAATGAGCAGTTCTTC
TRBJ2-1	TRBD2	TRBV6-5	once	CASRTTSGVYNEQFF	TGTGCCAGCAGAACCACTAGCGGGGTGTACAATGAGCAGTTCTTC
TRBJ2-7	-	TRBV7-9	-	CASSLVRLGHYEQYF	TGTGCCAGCAGCTTAGTCCGGTTGGGGCACTACGAGCAGTACTTC
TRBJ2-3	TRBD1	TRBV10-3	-	CAISESLTGEDTQYF	TGTGCCATCAGTGAATCCCTTACAGGGGAAGATACGCAGTATTTT
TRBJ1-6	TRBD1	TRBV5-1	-	CASSNRDRGSPLHF	TGCGCCAGCAGCAACCGGGACAGGGGTTCACCCCTCCACTTT
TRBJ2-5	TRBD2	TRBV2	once	CASSLGTSGGQETQYF	TGTGCCAGCAGTCTGGGGACTAGCGGGGGACAAGAGACCCAGTACTTC
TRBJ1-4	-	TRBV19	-	CASRDGTGGNEKLFF	TGTGCCAGTAGGGACGGGACGGGGGGAAATGAAAAACTGTTTTTT
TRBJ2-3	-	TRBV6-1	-	CASSEVKGGFTDTQYF	TGTGCCAGCAGTGAGGTTAAGGGAGGTTTCACAGATACGCAGTATTTT
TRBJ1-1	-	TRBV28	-	CASRDVGDNTEAFF	TGTGCCAGCAGGGACGTGGGGGACAACACTGAAGCTTTCTTT
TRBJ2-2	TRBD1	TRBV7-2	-	CASSVTQGAGELFF	TGTGCCAGCAGCGTTACACAGGGGGCCGGGGAGCTGTTTTTT
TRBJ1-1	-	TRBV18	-	CASSPLQGENTEAFF	TGTGCCAGCTCACCCCTACAGGGCGAGAACACTGAAGCTTTCTTT
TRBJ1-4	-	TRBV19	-	CASSIDLRWTNEKLFF	TGTGCCAGTAGTATAGATCTTAGGTGGACTAATGAAAAACTGTTTTTT
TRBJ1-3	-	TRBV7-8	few	CASSINPRGVTGNTIYF	TGTGCCAGCAGCATTAACCCCCGGGGGGTGACTGGAAACACCATATATTTT
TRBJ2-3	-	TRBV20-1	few	CSASLGGRTDTQYF	TGCAGTGCTAGTTTGGGCGGGCGCACAGATACGCAGTATTTT
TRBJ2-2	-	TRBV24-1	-	CATSGAGNTGELFF	TGTGCCACCAGTGGGGCGGGGAACACCGGGGAGCTGTTTTTT
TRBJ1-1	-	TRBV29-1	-	CSVGGEQGRAEAFF	TGCAGCGTTGGAGGAGAGCAGGGCCGCGCTGAAGCTTTCTTT
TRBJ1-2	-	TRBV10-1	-	CASSEPEQGANYGYTF	TGCGCCAGCAGTGAGCCGGAACAGGGAGCTAACTATGGCTACACCTTC
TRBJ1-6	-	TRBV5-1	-	CASSLGDPSVSPLHF	TGCGCCAGCAGCTTGGGGGATCCCTCCGTCTCACCCCTCCACTTT
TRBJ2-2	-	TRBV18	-	CASSPLRDTGELFF	TGTGCCAGCTCACCACTCAGGGACACCGGGGAGCTGTTTTTT
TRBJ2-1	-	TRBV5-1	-	CASSLYGGNNEQFF	TGCGCCAGCAGCTTATACGGCGGTAACAATGAGCAGTTCTTC
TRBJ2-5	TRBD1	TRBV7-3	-	CASSLTGQGAQYF	TGTGCCAGCAGCTTAACAGGACAGGGGGCCCAGTACTTC
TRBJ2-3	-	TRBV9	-	CASSQDRTDTQYF	TGTGCCAGCAGCCAGGACAGAACAGATACGCAGTATTTT
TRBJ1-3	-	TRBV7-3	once	CASGRDRGNTIYF	TGTGCCAGCGGGAGGGACCGAGGAAACACCATATATTTT
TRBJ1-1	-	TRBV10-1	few	CASSRGDGHEAFF	TGCGCCAGCAGTCGGGGGGACGGACATGAAGCTTTCTTT
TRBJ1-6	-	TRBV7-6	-	CASSLDSNYSPLHF	TGTGCCAGCAGCTTAGACAGTAATTATTCACCCCTCCACTTT
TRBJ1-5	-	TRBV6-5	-	CASGEGNQPQHF	TGTGCCAGCGGGGAGGGAAATCAGCCCCAGCATTTT
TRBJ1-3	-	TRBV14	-	CASSSRAGNTIYF	TGTGCCAGCAGCTCTCGGGCTGGAAACACCATATATTTT
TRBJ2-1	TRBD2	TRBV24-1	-	CATSGLAGDSYNEQFF	TGTGCCACCAGTGGACTAGCGGGAGATTCCTACAATGAGCAGTTCTTC
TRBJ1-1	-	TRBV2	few	CASSVDNSGDTEAFF	TGTGCCAGCAGTGTAGATAACAGTGGGGACACTGAAGCTTTCTTT
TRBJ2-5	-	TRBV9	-	CASSVGRGAFGETQYF	TGTGCCAGCAGCGTAGGCCGGGGGGCATTTGGGGAGACCCAGTACTTC
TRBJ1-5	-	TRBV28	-	CASSLSGGAIYSNQPQHF	TGTGCCAGCAGTCTAAGTGGGGGCGCAATATATAGCAATCAGCCCCAGCATTTT